This T cell receptor (beta chain) was found in a study of cytomegalovirus exposure and HLA in healthy donors. 13 Jbeta primers and 60 Vbeta primers were used for the PCR. Sequencing used immunoSEQ multiplex PCR; TCRdb keeps in-frame clones, though not all of them. The sample includes approximately 190,000 clones, approximately 80% of them seen just once. The CDR3 is 14 residues long. Trimming took 3 bases from V and 13 from J, leaving 20 bases between them. Germline CDR1 and CDR2: SGDLS and YYNGEE. This TCR was sampled from a woman between 18 and 29 years old in good health and CMV-seropositive. This chain links TRBV9 with TRBJ2-1; perhaps TRBD1 as D (7 bases). Material: PBMCs. Here the CDR3 reads CASSAVNQGGIQFF. The DNA for the CDR3 is TGTGCCAGCAGCGCCGTGAATCAGGGGGGAATCCAGTTCTTC.